This TCR beta chain was found in a study of T cell repertoires in cytomegalovirus infection (dated by TCRdb to about 2019). In terms of the full investigation: Alongside well-studied HLA-B-restricted epitopes, the peptide stimulations were aimed at recently identified HLA-C-restricted CMV epitopes, whose presentation resists viral immunomodulation. Donor HLA type was relevant to the analysis, because carriage of CMV infection together with the matching HLA type was indicated by public TCR beta signatures.

The CDR3 contains 19 residues, cysteine and phenylalanine counted. The CDR3 DNA has 57 bases and is translated from base 1. V lost 2 bases and J lost 5 bases; the stretch between them is 25 bases long. The germline V gene sets CDR1 to LGHNA and CDR2 to YSLEER. For sequencing, an Illumina HiSeq 1500 was employed. TCRdb itself trimmed the public reads at Q25 with fastp, ran MiXCR and retained productive beta chains. Every distinct CDR3 protein forms one entry, paired with its most common genes and DNA. The sample yields roughly 700,000 distinct CDR3 sequences; around a third were counted once. The biggest ten clones account for approximately 18% of the sample. The full study reports these points: In both this cohort and an independent cohort of 352 donors, the cumulative frequency of public TCR beta family members distinguished carriers of CMV infection plus the relevant HLA type. In the ex vivo response, HLA-C-restricted CMV-specific TCR beta clonotypes were dominant, and in two of eight donors the single most frequent clonotype came from this HLA-C-restricted group.

The treatment or condition label, as the study defines it: in vitro stimulation with specific CMV peptide epitopes to enrich CMV-specific T cells. This clonotype was counted only a few times. What this receptor recognizes is not known. One base away there is no much larger clone; base qualities are not given. The chain links TRBV4-3 with TRBJ2-1; 6 matching bases give a weak D call of TRBD2. The sample here was cultured PBMCs, taken from culture after CMV antigen stimulation. The TCR comes from a human donor in good health (CMV status not recorded). Some clones in this sample may be carry-over from other donors' samples. The CDR3 protein sequence reads: CASSQIWILGGEPNNEQFF. At the DNA level, the sequence is TGCGCCAGCAGCCAAATCTGGATCTTGGGGGGTGAGCCCAACAATGAGCAGTTCTTC.